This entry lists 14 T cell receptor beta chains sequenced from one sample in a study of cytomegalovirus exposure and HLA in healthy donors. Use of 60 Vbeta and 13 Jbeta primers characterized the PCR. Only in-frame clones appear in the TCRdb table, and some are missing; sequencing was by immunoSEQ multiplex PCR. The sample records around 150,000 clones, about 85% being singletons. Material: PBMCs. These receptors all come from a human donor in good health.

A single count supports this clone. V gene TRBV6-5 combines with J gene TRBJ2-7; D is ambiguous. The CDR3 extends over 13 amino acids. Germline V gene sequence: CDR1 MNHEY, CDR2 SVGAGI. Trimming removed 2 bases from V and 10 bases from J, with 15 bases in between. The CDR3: CASSYGSTTKQYF. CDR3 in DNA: TGTGCCAGCAGTTACGGTTCCACTACGAAACAGTACTTC.

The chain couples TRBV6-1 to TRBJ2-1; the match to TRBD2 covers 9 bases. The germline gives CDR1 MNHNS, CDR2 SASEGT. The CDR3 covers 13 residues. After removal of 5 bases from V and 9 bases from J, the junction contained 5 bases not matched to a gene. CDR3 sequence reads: CASSPSGKSEQFF. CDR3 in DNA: TGTGCCAGCAGTCCTAGCGGGAAAAGTGAGCAGTTCTTC.

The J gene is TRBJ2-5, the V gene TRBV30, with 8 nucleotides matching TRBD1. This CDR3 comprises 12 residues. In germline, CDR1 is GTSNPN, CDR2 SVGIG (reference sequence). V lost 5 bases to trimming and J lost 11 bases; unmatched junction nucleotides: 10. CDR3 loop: CAWAPGTGGQYF. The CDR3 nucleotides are TGTGCCTGGGCCCCCGGGACAGGAGGGCAGTACTTC. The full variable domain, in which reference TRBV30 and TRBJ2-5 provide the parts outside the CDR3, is SQTIHQWPATLVQPVGSPLSLECTVEGTSNPNLYWYRQAAGRGLQLLFYSVGIGQISSEVPQNLSASRPQDRQFILSSKKLLLSDSGFYLCAWAPGTGGQYFGPGTRLLVL.

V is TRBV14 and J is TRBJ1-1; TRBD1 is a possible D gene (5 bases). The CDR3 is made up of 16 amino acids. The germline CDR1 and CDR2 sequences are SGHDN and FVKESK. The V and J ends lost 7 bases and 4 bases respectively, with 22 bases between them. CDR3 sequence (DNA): TGTGCCAGCACTGATGGGCACAGGCCCCTGGGCACTGAAGCTTTCTTT. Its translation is CASTDGHRPLGTEAFF.

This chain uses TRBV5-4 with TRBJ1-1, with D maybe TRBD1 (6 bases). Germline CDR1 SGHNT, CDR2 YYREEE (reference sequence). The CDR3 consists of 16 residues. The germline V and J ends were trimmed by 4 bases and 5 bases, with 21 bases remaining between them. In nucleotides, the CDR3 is TGTGCCAGCAGCGATACCCTAAAAACAGGGCGAACTGAAGCTTTCTTT. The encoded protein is CASSDTLKTGRTEAFF.

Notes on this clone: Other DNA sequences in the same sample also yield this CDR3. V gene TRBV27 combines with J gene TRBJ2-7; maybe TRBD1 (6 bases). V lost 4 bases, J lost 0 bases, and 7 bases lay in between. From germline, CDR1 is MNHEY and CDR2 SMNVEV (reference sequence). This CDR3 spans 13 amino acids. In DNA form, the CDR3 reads TGTGCCAGCAGTTACAGGGTCTCCTACGAGCAGTACTTC. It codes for CASSYRVSYEQYF.

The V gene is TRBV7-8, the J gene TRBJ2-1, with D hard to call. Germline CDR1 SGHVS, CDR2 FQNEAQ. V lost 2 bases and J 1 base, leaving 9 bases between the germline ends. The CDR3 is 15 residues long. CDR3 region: CASSLFGRSYNEQFF. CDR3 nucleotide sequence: TGTGCCAGCAGCTTATTCGGCAGGTCCTACAATGAGCAGTTCTTC.

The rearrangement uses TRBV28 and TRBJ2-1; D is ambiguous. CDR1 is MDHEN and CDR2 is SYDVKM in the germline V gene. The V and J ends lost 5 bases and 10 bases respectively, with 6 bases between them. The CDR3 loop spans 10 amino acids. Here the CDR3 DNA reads TGTGCCAGCAGTCTCCGGGAGCAGTTCTTC. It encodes CASSLREQFF.

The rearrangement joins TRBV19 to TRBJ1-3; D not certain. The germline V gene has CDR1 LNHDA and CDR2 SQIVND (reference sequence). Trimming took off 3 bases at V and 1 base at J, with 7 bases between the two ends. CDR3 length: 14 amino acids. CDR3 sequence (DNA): TGTGCCAGTAGTATCGACAATTCTGGAAACACCATATATTTT. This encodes CASSIDNSGNTIYF.

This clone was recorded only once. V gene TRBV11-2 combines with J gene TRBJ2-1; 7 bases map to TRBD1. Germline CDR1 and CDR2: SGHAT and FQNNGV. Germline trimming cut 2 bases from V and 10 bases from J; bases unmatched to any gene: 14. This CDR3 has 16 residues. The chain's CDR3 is CASSLRRGQATGEQFF. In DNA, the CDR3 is TGTGCCAGCAGCTTACGGAGAGGACAGGCGACCGGGGAGCAGTTCTTC.

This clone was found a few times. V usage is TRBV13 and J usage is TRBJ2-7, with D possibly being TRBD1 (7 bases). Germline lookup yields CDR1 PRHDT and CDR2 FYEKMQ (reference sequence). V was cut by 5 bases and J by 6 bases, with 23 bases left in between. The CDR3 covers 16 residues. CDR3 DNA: TGTGCCAGCAGCCGCTTAGACCGGAGGGGGCTAGGCGAGCAGTACTTC. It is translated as CASSRLDRRGLGEQYF.

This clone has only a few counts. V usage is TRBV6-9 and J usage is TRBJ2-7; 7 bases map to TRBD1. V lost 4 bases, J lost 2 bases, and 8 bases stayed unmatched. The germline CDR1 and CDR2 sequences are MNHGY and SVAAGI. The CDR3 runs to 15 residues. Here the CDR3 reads CASSLRQGKAYEQYF. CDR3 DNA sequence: TGTGCCAGCAGTTTGAGACAGGGTAAGGCCTACGAGCAGTACTTC.

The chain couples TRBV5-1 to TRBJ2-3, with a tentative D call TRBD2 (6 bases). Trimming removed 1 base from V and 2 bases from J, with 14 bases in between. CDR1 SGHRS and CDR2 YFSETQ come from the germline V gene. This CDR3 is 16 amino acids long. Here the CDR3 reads CASSLRREFLTDTQYF. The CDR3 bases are TGCGCCAGCAGCTTGAGGAGGGAGTTTCTCACAGATACGCAGTATTTT.

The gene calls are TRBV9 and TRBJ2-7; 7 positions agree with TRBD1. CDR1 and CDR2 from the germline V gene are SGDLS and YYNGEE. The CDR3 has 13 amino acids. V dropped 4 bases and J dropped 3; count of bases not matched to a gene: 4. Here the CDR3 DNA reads TGTGCCAGCAGCCCCCGACAGGGCTACGAGCAGTACTTC. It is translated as CASSPRQGYEQYF.